This T cell receptor (beta chain) was identified in a study of cytomegalovirus exposure and HLA in healthy donors. The study, taken as a whole, reports: There were approximately 150 TCR beta chains listed as cytomegalovirus-associated. No immune exposure information besides CMV serostatus was available.

Samples came from healthy bone marrow donors. The PCR used 60 Vbeta and 13 Jbeta primers. In the study's own analysis: Some 10 million of some 80 million unique TCR beta chains were shared, per a later count. The method was immunoSEQ multiplex PCR; TCRdb's version includes in-frame clones alone and lacks a portion of them. That table gives V, J and clone size, and the DNA gave D and trimming. This table holds 110,000 to 150,000 clones, roughly 80% found once. Regarding this clone: Antigen specificity is unknown.

Sequenced material: PBMCs. The sequence was collected from a woman aged 50 to 60 in good health and CMV-seropositive.

The CDR3 bases are TGTGCCATCAGGCTAGCGGGGGTTAATGAGCAGTTCTTC. Protein: CAIRLAGVNEQFF. The V call is TRBV10-3, the J call TRBJ2-1; TRBD2 matches 10 bases. The CDR3 length is 13 residues. Trimming cost V 6 bases and J 7 bases; bases outside gene matches: 3. The germline V gene encodes CDR1 ENHRY and CDR2 SYGVKD.